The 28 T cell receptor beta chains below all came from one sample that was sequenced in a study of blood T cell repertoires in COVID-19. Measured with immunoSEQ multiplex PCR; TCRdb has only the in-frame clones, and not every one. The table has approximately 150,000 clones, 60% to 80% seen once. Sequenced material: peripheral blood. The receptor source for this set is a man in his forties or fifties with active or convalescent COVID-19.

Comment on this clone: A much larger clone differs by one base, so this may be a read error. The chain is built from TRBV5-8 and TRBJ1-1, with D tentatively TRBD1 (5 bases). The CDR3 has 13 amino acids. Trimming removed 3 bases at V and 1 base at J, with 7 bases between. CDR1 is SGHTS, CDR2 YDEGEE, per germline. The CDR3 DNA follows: TGTGCCAGCAGCTGGGGGGGGAACACTGAAGCTTTCTTT. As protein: CASSWGGNTEAFF.

CDR3 in amino acids: CASSALRAALGQDTQYF. CDR3 DNA: TGTGCCAGCAGCGCTCTTCGAGCGGCCCTTGGGCAGGATACGCAGTATTTT. The chain has TRBV7-9 and TRBJ2-3; tentative D call: TRBD2 (5 bases). Germline lookup yields CDR1 SEHNR and CDR2 FQNEAQ (reference sequence). The CDR3 runs to 17 residues. Trimming shortened V by 5 bases and J by 6 bases, and 24 bases separated the two germline ends.

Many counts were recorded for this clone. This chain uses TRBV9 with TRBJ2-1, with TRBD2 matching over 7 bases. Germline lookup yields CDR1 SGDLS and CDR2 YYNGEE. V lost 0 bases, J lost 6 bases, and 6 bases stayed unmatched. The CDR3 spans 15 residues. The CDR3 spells CASSVGGRATNEQFF. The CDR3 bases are TGTGCCAGCAGCGTAGGGGGGAGGGCCACCAATGAGCAGTTCTTC.

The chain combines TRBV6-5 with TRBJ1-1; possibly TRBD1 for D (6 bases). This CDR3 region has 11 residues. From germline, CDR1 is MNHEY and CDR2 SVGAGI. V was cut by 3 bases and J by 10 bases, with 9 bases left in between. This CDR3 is CASSYQGIAFF. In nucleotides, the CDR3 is TGTGCCAGCAGTTATCAGGGGATAGCTTTCTTT.

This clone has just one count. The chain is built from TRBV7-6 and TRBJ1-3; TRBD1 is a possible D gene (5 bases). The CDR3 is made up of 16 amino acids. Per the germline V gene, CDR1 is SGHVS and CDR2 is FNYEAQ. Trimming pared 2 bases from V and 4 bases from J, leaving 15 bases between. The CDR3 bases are TGTGCCAGCAGCTTAATGGCCAGGGCTTCAGGAAACACCATATATTTT. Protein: CASSLMARASGNTIYF. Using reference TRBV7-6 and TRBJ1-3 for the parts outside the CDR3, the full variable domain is GAGVSQSPRYKVTKRGQDVALRCDPISGHVSLYWYRQALGQGPEFLTYFNYEAQQDKSGLPNDRFSAERPEGSISTLTIQRTEQRDSAMYRCASSLMARASGNTIYFGEGSWLTVV.

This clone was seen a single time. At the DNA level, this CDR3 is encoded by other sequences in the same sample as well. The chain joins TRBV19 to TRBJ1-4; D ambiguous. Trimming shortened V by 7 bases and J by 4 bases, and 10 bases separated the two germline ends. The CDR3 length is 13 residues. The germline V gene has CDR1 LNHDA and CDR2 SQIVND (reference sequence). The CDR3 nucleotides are TGTGCCAGTAACGCAGGTCTTAATGAAAAACTGTTTTTT. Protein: CASNAGLNEKLFF.

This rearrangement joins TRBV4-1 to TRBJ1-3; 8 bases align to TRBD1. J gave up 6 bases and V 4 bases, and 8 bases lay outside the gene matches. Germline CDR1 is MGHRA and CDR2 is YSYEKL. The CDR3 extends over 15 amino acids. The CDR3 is CASSLDRDPTNTIYF. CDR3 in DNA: TGCGCCAGCAGCCTGGACAGGGACCCGACAAACACCATATATTTT.

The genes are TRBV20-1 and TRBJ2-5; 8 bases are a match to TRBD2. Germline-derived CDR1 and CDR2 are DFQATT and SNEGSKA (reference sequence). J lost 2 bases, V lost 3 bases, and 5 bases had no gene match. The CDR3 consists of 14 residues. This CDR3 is CSASWGLVQETQYF. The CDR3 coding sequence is TGCAGTGCTAGTTGGGGACTAGTACAAGAGACCCAGTACTTC.

The CDR3, as DNA: TGTGCCAGCAGCTTGGGGTGGTTGGGAGGGAGGTACAATGAGCAGTTCTTC. It translates to CASSLGWLGGRYNEQFF. V is TRBV11-2 and J is TRBJ2-1; TRBD2 matches 7 bases. CDR1 SGHAT and CDR2 FQNNGV come from the germline V gene. The CDR3 consists of 17 residues. The trim removed 3 bases at V and 4 bases at J, leaving 12 bases unmatched.

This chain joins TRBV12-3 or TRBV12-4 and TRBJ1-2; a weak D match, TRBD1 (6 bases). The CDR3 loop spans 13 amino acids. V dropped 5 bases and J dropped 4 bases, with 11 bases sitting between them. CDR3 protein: CASSGRRGYGYTF. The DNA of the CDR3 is TGTGCCAGCAGTGGGCGCAGGGGCTATGGCTACACCTTC.

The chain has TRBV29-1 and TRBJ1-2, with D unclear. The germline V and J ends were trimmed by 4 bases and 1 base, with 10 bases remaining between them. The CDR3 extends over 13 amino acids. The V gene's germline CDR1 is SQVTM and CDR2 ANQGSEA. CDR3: CSVGPGNNYGYTF. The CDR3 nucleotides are TGCAGCGTTGGGCCGGGAAATAACTATGGCTACACCTTC.

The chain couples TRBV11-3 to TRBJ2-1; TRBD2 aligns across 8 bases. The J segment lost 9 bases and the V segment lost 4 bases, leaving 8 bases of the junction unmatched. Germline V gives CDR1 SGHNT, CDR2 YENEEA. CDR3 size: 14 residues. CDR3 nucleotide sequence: TGTGCCAGCAGCTGGGGAAGCGGGAGAGCTGAGCAGTTCTTC. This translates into CASSWGSGRAEQFF.

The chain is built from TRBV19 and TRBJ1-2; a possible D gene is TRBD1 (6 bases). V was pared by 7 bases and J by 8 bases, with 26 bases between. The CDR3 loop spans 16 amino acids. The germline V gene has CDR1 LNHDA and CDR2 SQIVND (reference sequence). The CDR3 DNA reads TGTGCCAGTAACACGGCCTCAGGGGCCCAGGTAGGAGGCTACACCTTC. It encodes CASNTASGAQVGGYTF.

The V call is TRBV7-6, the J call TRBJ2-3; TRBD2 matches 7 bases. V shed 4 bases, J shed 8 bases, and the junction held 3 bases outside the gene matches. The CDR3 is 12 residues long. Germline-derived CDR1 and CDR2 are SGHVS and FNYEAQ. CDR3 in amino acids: CASSSPGGTQYF. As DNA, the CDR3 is TGTGCCAGCAGCTCCCCGGGGGGTACGCAGTATTTT. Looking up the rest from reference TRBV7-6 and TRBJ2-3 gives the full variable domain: GAGVSQSPRYKVTKRGQDVALRCDPISGHVSLYWYRQALGQGPEFLTYFNYEAQQDKSGLPNDRFSAERPEGSISTLTIQRTEQRDSAMYRCASSSPGGTQYFGPGTRLTVL.

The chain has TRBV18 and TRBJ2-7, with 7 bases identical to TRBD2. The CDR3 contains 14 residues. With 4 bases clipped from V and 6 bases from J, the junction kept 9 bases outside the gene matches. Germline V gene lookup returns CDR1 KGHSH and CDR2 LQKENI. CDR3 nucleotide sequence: TGTGCCAGCTCACGAGAGGGAGGGCCGGCCGAGCAGTACTTC. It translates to CASSREGGPAEQYF.

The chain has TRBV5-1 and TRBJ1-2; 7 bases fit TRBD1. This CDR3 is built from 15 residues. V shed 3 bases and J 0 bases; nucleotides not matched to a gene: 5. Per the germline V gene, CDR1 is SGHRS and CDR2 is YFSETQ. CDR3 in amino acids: CASSSGTATNYGYTF. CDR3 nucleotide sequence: TGCGCCAGCAGCTCCGGGACAGCGACTAACTATGGCTACACCTTC.

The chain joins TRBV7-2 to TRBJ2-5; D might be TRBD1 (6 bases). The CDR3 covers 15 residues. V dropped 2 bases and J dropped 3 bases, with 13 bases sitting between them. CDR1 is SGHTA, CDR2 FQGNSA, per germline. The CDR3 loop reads CASSLFQGWEETQYF. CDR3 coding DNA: TGTGCCAGCAGCTTATTTCAGGGGTGGGAAGAGACCCAGTACTTC.

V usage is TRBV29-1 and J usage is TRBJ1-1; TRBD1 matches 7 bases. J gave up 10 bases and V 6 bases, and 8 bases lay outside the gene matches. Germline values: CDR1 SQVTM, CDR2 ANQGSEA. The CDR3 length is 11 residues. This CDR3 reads CSVGSRGRAFF. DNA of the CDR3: TGCAGCGTAGGTTCAAGGGGGCGAGCTTTCTTT.

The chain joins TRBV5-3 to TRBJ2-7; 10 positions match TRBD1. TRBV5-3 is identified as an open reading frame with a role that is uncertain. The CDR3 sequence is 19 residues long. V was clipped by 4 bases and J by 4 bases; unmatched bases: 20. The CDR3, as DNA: TGTGCCAGAAGCGTACCGGGGACAGGGGCCCTTATGGGGCCTTACGAGCAGTACTTC. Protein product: CARSVPGTGALMGPYEQYF.

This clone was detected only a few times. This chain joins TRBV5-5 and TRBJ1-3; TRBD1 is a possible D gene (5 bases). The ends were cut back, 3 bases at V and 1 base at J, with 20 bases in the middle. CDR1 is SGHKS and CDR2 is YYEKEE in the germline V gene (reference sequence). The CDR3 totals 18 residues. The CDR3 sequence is CASSSPAGGWGSGNTIYF. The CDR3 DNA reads TGTGCCAGCAGCTCCCCAGCCGGGGGGTGGGGATCTGGAAACACCATATATTTT.

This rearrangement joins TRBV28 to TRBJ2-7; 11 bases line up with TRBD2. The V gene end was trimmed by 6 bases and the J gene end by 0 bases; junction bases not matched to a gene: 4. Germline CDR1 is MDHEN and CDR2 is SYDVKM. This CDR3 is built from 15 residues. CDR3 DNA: TGTGCCAGCAGCTTAACTAGCGGGGGCTCCTACGAGCAGTACTTC. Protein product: CASSLTSGGSYEQYF.

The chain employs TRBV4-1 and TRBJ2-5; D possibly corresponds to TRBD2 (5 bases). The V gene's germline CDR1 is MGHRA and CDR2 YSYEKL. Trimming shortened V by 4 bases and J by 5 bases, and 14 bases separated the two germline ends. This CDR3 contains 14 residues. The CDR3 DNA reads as TGCGCCAGCAGCCGAGAGGCGGGCGGGGAGACCCAGTACTTC. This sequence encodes CASSREAGGETQYF.

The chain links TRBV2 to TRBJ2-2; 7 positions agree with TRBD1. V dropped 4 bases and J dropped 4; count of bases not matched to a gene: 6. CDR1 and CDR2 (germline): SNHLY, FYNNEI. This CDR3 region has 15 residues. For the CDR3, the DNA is TGTGCCAGCAGTGCCGAGACAGGGTTCACCGGGGAGCTGTTTTTT. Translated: CASSAETGFTGELFF.

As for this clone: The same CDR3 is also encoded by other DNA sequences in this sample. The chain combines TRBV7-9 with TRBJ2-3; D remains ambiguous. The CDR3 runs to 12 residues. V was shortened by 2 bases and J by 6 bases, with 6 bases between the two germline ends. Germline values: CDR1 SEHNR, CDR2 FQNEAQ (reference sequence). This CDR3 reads CASSLSGDTQYF. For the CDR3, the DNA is TGTGCCAGCAGCTTATCCGGGGATACGCAGTATTTT. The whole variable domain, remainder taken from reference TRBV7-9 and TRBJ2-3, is DTGVSQNPRHKITKRGQNVTFRCDPISEHNRLYWYRQTLGQGPEFLTYFQNEAQLEKSRLLSDRFSAERPKGSFSTLEIQRTEQGDSAMYLCASSLSGDTQYFGPGTRLTVL.

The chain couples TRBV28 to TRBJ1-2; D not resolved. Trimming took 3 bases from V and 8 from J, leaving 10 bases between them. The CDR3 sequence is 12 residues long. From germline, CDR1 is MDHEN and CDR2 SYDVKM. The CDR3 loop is CASSFGEVGYTF. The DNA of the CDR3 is TGTGCCAGCAGTTTCGGGGAAGTCGGCTACACCTTC.

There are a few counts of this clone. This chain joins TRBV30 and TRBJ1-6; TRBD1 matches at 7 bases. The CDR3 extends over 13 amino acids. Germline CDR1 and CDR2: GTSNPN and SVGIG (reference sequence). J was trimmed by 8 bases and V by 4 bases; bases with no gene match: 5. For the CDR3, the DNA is TGTGCCTGGATCGGCCAGGGGGATTCACCCCTCCACTTT. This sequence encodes CAWIGQGDSPLHF. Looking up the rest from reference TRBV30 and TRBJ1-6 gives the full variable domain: SQTIHQWPATLVQPVGSPLSLECTVEGTSNPNLYWYRQAAGRGLQLLFYSVGIGQISSEVPQNLSASRPQDRQFILSSKKLLLSDSGFYLCAWIGQGDSPLHFGNGTRLTVT.

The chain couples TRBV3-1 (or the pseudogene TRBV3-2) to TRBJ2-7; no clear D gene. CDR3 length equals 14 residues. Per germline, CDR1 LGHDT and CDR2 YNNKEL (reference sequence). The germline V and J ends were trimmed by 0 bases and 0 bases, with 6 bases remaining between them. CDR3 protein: CASSQDQYSYEQYF. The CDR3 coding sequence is TGTGCCAGCAGCCAAGATCAGTACTCCTACGAGCAGTACTTC.

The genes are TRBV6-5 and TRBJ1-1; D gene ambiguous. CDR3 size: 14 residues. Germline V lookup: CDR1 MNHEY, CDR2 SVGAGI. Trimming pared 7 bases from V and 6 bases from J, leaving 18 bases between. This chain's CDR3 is CASTIRWSGAEAFF. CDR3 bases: TGTGCCAGCACTATAAGGTGGAGTGGCGCTGAAGCTTTCTTT.